This T cell receptor beta chain was sequenced during a study of neurological immune-mediated disorders. Study-level results: Falling below healthy controls, multiple sclerosis showed the least TCR clonal expansion, while HTLV-1-associated myelopathy showed the most.

This clonotype was seen many times. No antigen is known for it. MiXCR was run by TCRdb on the 5' RACE reads, yielding one entry per CDR3 protein. The table has around 15,000 distinct CDR3 sequences, roughly 3% seen once. J lost 4 bases, V lost 0 bases, and 6 bases had no gene match. Germline V gene lookup returns CDR1 SEHNR and CDR2 FQNEAQ (reference sequence). The CDR3 totals 15 residues. Sequences were obtained from CD8+ T cells from blood. The TCR sequence derives from a middle-aged woman in good health. The rearrangement links TRBV7-9 to TRBJ2-7; 7 bases match TRBD1. The CDR3 spells CASSLARGTEYEQYF. The CDR3 DNA reads TGTGCCAGCAGCTTAGCACGAGGGACAGAGTACGAGCAGTACTTC.